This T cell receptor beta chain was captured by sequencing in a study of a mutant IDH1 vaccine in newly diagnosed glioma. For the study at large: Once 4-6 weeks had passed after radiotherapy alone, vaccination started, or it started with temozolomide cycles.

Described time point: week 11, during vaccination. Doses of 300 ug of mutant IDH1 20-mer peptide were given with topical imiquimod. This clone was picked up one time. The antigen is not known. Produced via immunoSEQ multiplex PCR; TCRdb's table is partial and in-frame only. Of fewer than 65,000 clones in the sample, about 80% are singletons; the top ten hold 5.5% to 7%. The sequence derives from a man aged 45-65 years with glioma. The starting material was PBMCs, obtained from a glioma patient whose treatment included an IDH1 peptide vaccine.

As DNA, the CDR3 is TGTGCCAGTAGTATTCCAGGGGGCTCACCCCTCCACTTT. This encodes CASSIPGGSPLHF. The chain combines TRBV19 with TRBJ1-6, with TRBD1 matching 8 bases. This CDR3 is 13 amino acids long. The germline V gene has CDR1 LNHDA and CDR2 SQIVND (reference sequence). Trimming cost V 3 bases and J 10 bases; bases outside gene matches: 2.